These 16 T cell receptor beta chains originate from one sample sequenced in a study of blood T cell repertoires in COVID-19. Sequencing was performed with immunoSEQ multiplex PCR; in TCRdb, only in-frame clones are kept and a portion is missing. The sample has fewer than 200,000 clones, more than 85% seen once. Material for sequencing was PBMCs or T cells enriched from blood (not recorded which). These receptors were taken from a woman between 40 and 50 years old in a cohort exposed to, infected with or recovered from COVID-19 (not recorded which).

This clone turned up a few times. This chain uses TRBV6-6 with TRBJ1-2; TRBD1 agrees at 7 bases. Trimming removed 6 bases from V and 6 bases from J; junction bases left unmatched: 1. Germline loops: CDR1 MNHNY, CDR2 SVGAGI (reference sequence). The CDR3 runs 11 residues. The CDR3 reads CASRTGNGYTF. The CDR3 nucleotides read TGTGCCAGCAGGACAGGGAATGGCTACACCTTC.

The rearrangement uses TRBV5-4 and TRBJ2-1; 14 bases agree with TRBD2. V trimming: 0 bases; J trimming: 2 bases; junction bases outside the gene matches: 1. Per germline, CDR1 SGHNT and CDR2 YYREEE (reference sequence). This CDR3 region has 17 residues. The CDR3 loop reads CASSLGLAGGTYNEQFF. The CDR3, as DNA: TGTGCCAGCAGCTTGGGACTAGCGGGAGGGACCTACAATGAGCAGTTCTTC.

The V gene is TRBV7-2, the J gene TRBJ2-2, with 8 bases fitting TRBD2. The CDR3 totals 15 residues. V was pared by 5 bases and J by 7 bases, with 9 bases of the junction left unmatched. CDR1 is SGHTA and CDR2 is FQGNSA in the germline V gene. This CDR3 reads CASSAGTRQGGELFF. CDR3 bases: TGTGCCAGCAGCGCCGGGACTAGGCAGGGCGGGGAGCTGTTTTTT.

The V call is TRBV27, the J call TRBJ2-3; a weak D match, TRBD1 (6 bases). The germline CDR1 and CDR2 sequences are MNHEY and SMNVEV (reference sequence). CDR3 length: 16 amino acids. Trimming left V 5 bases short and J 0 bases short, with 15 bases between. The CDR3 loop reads CASSVRGAPSTDTQYF. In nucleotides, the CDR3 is TGTGCCAGCAGTGTCAGGGGAGCACCTAGCACAGATACGCAGTATTTT.

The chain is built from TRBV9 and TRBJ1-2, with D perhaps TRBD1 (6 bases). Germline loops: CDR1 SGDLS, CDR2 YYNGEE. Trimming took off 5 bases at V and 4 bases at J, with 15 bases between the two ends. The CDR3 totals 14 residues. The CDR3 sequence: CASRNTGSSYGYTF. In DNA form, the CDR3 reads TGTGCCAGCAGGAACACAGGGTCGAGCTATGGCTACACCTTC.

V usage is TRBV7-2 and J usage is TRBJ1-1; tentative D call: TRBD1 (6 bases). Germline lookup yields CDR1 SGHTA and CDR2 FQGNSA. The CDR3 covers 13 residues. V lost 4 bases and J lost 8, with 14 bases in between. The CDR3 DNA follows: TGTGCCAGCAGCTCCTACCAGAGGGGGGAAGCTTTCTTT. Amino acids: CASSSYQRGEAFF.

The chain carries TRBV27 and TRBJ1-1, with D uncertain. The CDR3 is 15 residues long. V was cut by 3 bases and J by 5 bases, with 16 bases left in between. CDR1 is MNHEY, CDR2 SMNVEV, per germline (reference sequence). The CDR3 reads CASSFGSGLWTEAFF. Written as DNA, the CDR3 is TGTGCCAGCAGTTTTGGCTCGGGGTTGTGGACTGAAGCTTTCTTT.

The CDR3 protein is CASGLPVGGVRAEAFF. The CDR3 nucleotides are TGTGCTAGTGGTTTGCCAGTTGGGGGGGTGAGGGCTGAAGCTTTCTTT. This chain connects TRBV12-5 to TRBJ1-1, with D perhaps TRBD1 (5 bases). CDR3 length: 16 amino acids. Germline V CDR1 and CDR2: LGHNT, FRNRAP. V lost 2 bases, J lost 6 bases, and 19 bases lay in between.

The CDR3 sequence is CASSSWGGESGNTIYF. DNA for the CDR3: TGTGCCAGCAGCTCGTGGGGAGGGGAGTCTGGAAACACCATATATTTT. The rearrangement uses TRBV5-4 and TRBJ1-3; D may be TRBD1 (5 bases). CDR1 is SGHNT, CDR2 YYREEE, per germline (reference sequence). The CDR3 is made up of 16 amino acids. Trimming stripped 3 bases from V and 1 base from J, with 14 bases between.

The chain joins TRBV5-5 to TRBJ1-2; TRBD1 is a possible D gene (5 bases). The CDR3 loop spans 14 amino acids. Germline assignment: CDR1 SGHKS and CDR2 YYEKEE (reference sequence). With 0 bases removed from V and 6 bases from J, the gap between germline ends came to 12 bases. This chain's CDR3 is CASSLASGANGYTF. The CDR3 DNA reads TGTGCCAGCAGCTTGGCCTCTGGGGCCAATGGCTACACCTTC.

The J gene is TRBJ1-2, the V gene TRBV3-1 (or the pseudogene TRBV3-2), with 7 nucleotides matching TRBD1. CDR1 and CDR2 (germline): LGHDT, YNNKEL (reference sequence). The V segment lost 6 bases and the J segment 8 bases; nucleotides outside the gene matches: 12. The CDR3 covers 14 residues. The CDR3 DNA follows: TGTGCCAGCAGAGGGTCCCACACAGGGGAGGGCTACACCTTC. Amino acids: CASRGSHTGEGYTF.

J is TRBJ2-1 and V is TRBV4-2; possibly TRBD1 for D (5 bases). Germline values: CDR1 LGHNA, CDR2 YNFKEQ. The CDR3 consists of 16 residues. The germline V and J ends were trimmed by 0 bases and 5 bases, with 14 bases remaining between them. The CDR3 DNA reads TGTGCCAGCAGCCAAGATCGTTCAGGACAACACAATGAGCAGTTCTTC. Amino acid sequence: CASSQDRSGQHNEQFF.

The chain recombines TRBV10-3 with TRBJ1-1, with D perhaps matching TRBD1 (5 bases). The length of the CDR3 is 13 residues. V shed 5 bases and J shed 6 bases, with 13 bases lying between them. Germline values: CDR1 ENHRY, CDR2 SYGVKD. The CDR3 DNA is TGTGCCATCAGTCTCAGTGGGGGGGCTGAAGCTTTCTTT. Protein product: CAISLSGGAEAFF.

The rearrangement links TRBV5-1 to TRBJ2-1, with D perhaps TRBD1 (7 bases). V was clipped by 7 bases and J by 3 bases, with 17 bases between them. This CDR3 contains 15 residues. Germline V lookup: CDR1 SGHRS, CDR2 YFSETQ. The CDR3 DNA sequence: TGCGCCAGCGGGGAGGAGGCAGGGGGCTACAATGAGCAGTTCTTC. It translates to CASGEEAGGYNEQFF.

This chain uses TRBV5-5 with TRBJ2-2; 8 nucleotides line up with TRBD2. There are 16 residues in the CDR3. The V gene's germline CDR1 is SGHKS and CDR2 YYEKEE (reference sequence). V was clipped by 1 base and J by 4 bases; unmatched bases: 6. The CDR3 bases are TGTGCCAGCAGCTTGCTCGGACTAGCTAGCACCGGGGAGCTGTTTTTT. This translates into CASSLLGLASTGELFF.

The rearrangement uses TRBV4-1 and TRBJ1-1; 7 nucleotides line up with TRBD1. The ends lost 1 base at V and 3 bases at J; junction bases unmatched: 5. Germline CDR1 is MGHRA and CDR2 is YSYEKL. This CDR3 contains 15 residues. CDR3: CASSQGYRGYTEAFF. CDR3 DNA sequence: TGCGCCAGCAGCCAAGGATACAGGGGCTACACTGAAGCTTTCTTT.